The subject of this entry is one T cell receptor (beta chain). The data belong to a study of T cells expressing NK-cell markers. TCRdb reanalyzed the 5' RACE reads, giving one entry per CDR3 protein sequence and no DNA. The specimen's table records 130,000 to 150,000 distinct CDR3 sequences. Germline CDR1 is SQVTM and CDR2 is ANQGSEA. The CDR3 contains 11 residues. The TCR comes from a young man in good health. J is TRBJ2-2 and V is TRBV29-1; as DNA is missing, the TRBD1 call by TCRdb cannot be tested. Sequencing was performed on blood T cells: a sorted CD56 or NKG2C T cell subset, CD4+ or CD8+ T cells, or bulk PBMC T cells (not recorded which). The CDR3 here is CSALGPGELFF.